The 8 T cell receptor beta chains presented below share a single source sample, sequenced in a study of cytomegalovirus exposure and HLA in healthy donors. The PCR ran on 60 Vbeta and 13 Jbeta primers. Measured with immunoSEQ multiplex PCR; TCRdb has only the in-frame clones, and not every one. This sample has 100,000 to 120,000 clones, with roughly four fifths found just once. The material sequenced was PBMCs. These receptors were taken from a woman in her 30s in good health and CMV-seronegative.

This clone was seen a single time. The gene calls are TRBV4-2 and TRBJ2-1; 10 bases are a match to TRBD2. The CDR3 is made up of 15 amino acids. V gave up 3 bases and J gave up 3 bases; unmatched junction bases: 2. The germline V gene has CDR1 LGHNA and CDR2 YNFKEQ. CDR3 amino acids: CASSHASGGYNEQFF. For the CDR3, the DNA is TGTGCCAGCAGCCATGCTAGCGGGGGCTACAATGAGCAGTTCTTC.

The CDR3 region has the DNA TGTGCCAGCAGCCTAAACACTGAAGCTTTCTTT. Its translation is CASSLNTEAFF. The chain links TRBV5-6 to TRBJ1-1; D gene uncertain. The CDR3 is 11 amino acids. The V gene lost 4 bases and the J gene lost 2 bases, with 3 bases spanning the gap. Germline CDR1 SGHDT, CDR2 YYEEEE.

This rearrangement joins TRBV4-3 to TRBJ2-7; TRBD2 agrees at 9 bases. The CDR3 contains 18 residues. The germline CDR1 and CDR2 sequences are LGHNA and YSLEER. J lost 4 bases, V lost 0 bases, and 13 bases had no gene match. The CDR3 reads CASSQDRVASGISYEQYF. CDR3 nucleotides: TGCGCCAGCAGCCAAGATCGAGTGGCTAGCGGGATTAGTTACGAGCAGTACTTC.

The chain employs TRBV9 and TRBJ2-1; 7 positions match TRBD2. Trimming cost V 3 bases and J 0 bases; bases outside gene matches: 3. The CDR3 consists of 15 residues. The V gene's germline CDR1 is SGDLS and CDR2 YYNGEE. CDR3 DNA: TGTGCCAGCAGCGCTAGCGGCAGCTCCTACAATGAGCAGTTCTTC. It encodes CASSASGSSYNEQFF.

V gene TRBV6-1 combines with J gene TRBJ2-7; 11 bases agree with TRBD2. Germline assignment: CDR1 MNHNS and CDR2 SASEGT. The trim removed 6 bases at V and 4 bases at J, leaving 8 bases unmatched. The length of the CDR3 is 15 residues. CDR3 sequence reads: CASSLGTSGWYEQYF. The CDR3 nucleotides are TGTGCCAGCAGCCTTGGGACTAGCGGTTGGTACGAGCAGTACTTC.

The gene calls are TRBV7-2 and TRBJ2-1, with TRBD2 identical over 10 bases. V dropped 0 bases and J dropped 0; count of bases not matched to a gene: 2. Germline loops: CDR1 SGHTA, CDR2 FQGNSA. The CDR3 contains 17 residues. CDR3 bases: TGTGCCAGCAGCTTAGCGGCTAGCGGGGGCTCCTACAATGAGCAGTTCTTC. It is translated as CASSLAASGGSYNEQFF.

This clone was recorded a few times. The chain uses TRBV7-6 and TRBJ1-1; maybe TRBD1 (5 bases). Trimming pared 4 bases from V and 4 bases from J, leaving 10 bases between. The germline gives CDR1 SGHVS, CDR2 FNYEAQ. CDR3 length: 13 residues. The CDR3 DNA is TGTGCCAGCAGCTACCGTCAGGGCACTGAAGCTTTCTTT. This codes for CASSYRQGTEAFF.

This chain connects TRBV7-8 to TRBJ1-5; 8 bases map to TRBD1. This CDR3 has 15 residues. The J segment lost 7 bases and the V segment lost 6 bases, leaving 11 bases of the junction unmatched. Germline lookup yields CDR1 SGHVS and CDR2 FQNEAQ. CDR3 DNA: TGTGCCAGCAGACCCGACAGGGGTAAATGGCAGCCCCAGCATTTT. Translation: CASRPDRGKWQPQHF. The full variable domain, rest sourced from reference TRBV7-8 and TRBJ1-5, is GAGVSQSPRYKVAKRGQDVALRCDPISGHVSLFWYQQALGQGPEFLTYFQNEAQLDKSGLPSDRFFAERPEGSVSTLKIQRTQQEDSAVYLCASRPDRGKWQPQHFGDGTRLSIL.